This TCR beta chain was observed in a study of post-analysis software for immune sequencing data. Turning to the study itself: Several disease courses (relapsing-remitting, secondary progressive and progressive-relapsing) of multiple sclerosis were included. General observations from the study: Compared with controls, patients had more of about 5 TRBV segments, including TRBV5-6, TRBV5-1 and TRBV20-1. Normalized Chao1 diversity was significantly lower in multiple sclerosis patients than in controls.

To note about this clonotype: Its antigen is undetermined.

Germline CDR1 DFQATT, CDR2 SNEGSKA (reference sequence). V was shortened by 6 bases and J by 4 bases, with 18 bases between the two germline ends. The CDR3 sequence is 14 residues long. TCR beta cDNA libraries had unique molecular identifiers. T cells numbering roughly 0.9 to 10 million yielded cDNA molecules that totaled roughly 500,000. MiXCR, applied by TCRdb to the PCR reads, yields one record per CDR3 protein. The data hold a few hundred thousand distinct CDR3 sequences, with less than 40% observed a single time. The receptor was isolated from a girl aged 10 to 17 with multiple sclerosis. The rearrangement links TRBV20-1 to TRBJ1-2; D possibly corresponds to TRBD1 (6 bases). Sample: blood. CDR3 DNA sequence: TGCAGTGCCAGCCGAGGACAGATCCTCTATGGCTACACCTTC. Translating gives CSASRGQILYGYTF.